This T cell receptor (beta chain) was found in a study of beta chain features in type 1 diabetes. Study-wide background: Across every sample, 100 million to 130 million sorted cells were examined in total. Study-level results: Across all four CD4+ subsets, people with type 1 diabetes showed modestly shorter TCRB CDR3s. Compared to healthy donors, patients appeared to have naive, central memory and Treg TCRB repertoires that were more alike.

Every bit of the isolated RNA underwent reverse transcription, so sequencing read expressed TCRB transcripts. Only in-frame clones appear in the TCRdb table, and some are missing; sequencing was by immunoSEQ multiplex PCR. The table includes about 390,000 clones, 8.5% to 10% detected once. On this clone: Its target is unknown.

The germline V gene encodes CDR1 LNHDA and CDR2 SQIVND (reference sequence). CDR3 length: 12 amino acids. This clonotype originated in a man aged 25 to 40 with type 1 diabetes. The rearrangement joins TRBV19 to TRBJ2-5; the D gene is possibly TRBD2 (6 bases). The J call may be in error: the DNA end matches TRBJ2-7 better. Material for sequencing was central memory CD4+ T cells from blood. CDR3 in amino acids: CASSIQGGEQYF. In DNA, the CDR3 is TGTGCCAGTAGTATCCAGGGAGGCGAGCAGTACTTC.